This T cell receptor beta chain was recovered during a study of early T cells in non-severe SARS-CoV-2 infection. As for the study in general: Whole-blood bulk RNA, unsorted, was sequenced, and chains were unpaired.

Individual cDNA molecules were tagged with unique molecular identifiers, the study reported. TCRdb processed the 5' RACE reads anew with MiXCR; each CDR3 protein has one entry. The data contain 85,000 to 120,000 distinct CDR3 sequences, around 14% of them singletons. In this sample, this clonotype turned up a few times. The sequence came from an adult who was a healthcare worker with PCR-confirmed SARS-CoV-2 infection or an uninfected control (not recorded which). Sequenced input: whole blood.

CDR3 loop: CSASGFSDSPFF. The CDR3 DNA sequence: TGCAGTGCTAGTGGGTTTTCGGACTCGCCATTCTTC. The chain has TRBV20-1 and TRBJ2-1; TRBD2 is a possible D gene (5 bases). CDR3 length: 12 amino acids. Germline V lookup: CDR1 DFQATT, CDR2 SNEGSKA (reference sequence). Trimming took off 3 bases at V and 16 bases at J, with 19 bases between the two ends.